This TCR beta chain was documented in a study of blood T cell repertoires in COVID-19. Study details: COVID-19 samples collected from the United States, Italy and Spain covered acute and convalescent phases. Sample material is recorded as cDNA or gDNA derived from T cells, B-cell-depleted T cells, or PBMCs.

CDR1 is SGHAT and CDR2 is FQDESV in the germline V gene (reference sequence). V was shortened by 5 bases and J by 1 base, with 8 bases between the two germline ends. The CDR3 sequence is 13 residues long. How the authors handled the data: Amplified reference gene primers provided the basis for estimating nucleated cell counts. Only in-frame clones appear in the TCRdb table, and some are missing; sequencing was by immunoSEQ multiplex PCR. The V and J calls and clone size were taken over from that table, and D and trimming were inferred from the DNA. The sample lists about 160,000 clones, roughly 90% seen once, with approximately 0.48% in the top ten.

The source of this sequence is a man in his fifties with acute or convalescent COVID-19. The sequencing input was peripheral blood. This chain uses TRBV11-1 with TRBJ1-1, with no clear D. This chain's CDR3 is CASSRTENTEAFF. The CDR3 DNA reads as TGTGCCAGCAGCAGGACTGAGAACACTGAAGCTTTCTTT.